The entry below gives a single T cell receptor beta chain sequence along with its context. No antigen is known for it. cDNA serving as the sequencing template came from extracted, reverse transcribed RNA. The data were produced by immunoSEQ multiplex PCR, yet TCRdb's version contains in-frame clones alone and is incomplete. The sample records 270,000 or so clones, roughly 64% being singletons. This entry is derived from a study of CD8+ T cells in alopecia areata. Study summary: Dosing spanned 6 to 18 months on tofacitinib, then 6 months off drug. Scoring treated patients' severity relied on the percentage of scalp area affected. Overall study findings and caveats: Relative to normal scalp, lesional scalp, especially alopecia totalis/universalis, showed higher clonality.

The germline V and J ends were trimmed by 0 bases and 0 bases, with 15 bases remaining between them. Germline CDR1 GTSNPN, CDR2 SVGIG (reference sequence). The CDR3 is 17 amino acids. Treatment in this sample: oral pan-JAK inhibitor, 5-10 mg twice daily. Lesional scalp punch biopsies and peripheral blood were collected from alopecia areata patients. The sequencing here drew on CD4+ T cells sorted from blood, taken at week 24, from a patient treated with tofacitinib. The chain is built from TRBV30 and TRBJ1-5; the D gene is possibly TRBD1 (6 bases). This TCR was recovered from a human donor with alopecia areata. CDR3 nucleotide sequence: TGTGCCTGGAGTGTAAGGGGGGTCGGGGCTAGCAATCAGCCCCAGCATTTT. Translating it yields CAWSVRGVGASNQPQHF. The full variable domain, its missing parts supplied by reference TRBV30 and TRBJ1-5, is SQTIHQWPATLVQPVGSPLSLECTVEGTSNPNLYWYRQAAGRGLQLLFYSVGIGQISSEVPQNLSASRPQDRQFILSSKKLLLSDSGFYLCAWSVRGVGASNQPQHFGDGTRLSIL.